What follows is one TCR beta chain and its context. TCRdb reanalysed the 5' RACE reads using MiXCR and keeps one entry per CDR3 protein. The profile covers around 30,000 distinct CDR3 sequences, with roughly a quarter appearing a single time and roughly 4.5% taken by the ten largest. V lost 7 bases to trimming and J lost 4 bases; unmatched junction nucleotides: 3. The CDR3 extends over 14 amino acids. Memory CD4+ T cells were sorted as CD4+CD45RO+CD25- cells. The TCR sequence derives from a female donor with breast cancer. Sequenced material: memory CD4+ T cells sorted from blood. Documented subset: memory CD4+ T cells, CD4+CD45RO+CD25-. This chain joins TRBV12-3 or TRBV12-4 and TRBJ2-3; TRBD2 agrees at 12 bases. CDR3 DNA sequence: TGTGCCAGCAACCCTAGCGGGAGGGCAGATACGCAGTATTTT. Translating gives CASNPSGRADTQYF.